This T cell receptor (beta chain) was recovered during a study of PD-L1 blockade in urothelial cancer (dated by TCRdb to between 2016 and 2019). Study-level background: All patients started therapy around 2014 and received atezolizumab 1,200 mg intravenously every 3 weeks. About 85% of the 29 patients were males with bladder-origin urothelial cancer, and about 65% of the roughly 30 reported a prior smoking history. Patients had an ECOG performance status of 0 or 1 and had received between 0 and 3 prior chemotherapy regimens. Blood samples were analyzed at 3 weeks after treatment start (second dose) and at 6 weeks after treatment start. A median of around 150,000 T cells and just over 80,000 unique TCRs was obtained from blood samples, and a median clonality of approximately 0.077 was observed. The study was an exploratory multi-omic analysis of somatic, immune and clinical correlates of response to PD-L1 blockade with atezolizumab in urothelial cancer. Pretreatment tumor samples, along with matched peripheral blood serially collected before and after atezolizumab treatment, were subjected to TCR sequencing. Progression-free survival longer than 6 months counted as durable clinical benefit, and TCR features were additionally tested against both progression-free and overall survival. Whole exome sequencing and RNA sequencing of pretreatment tumors were performed alongside TCR sequencing in the same patients. Nine patients achieved durable clinical benefit and approximately 20 did not. Pretreatment blood TCR-seq was available for twenty-nine patients, at least one posttreatment blood collection was obtained for some 24 patients, and tumor TCR-seq was available for some 24 patients.

The time point label, read with the paper, signifies: pretreatment peripheral blood. A total of some 30 patients with locally advanced or metastatic urothelial carcinoma, treated at Memorial Sloan Kettering on a trial protocol, made up the cohort. Peripheral blood mononuclear cells were collected pretreatment and during treatment, with between 1 and 8 total time points obtained per patient. The Qiagen DNeasy Blood extraction kit was used to purify genomic DNA from total PBMCs and from tumor samples. PBMCs were collected pretreatment and during treatment, and were isolated and stored as previously described. V and J lose 3 bases and 1 base, and a span of 7 bases separates them. The germline V gene (reference sequence) provides CDR1 PRHDT and CDR2 FYEKMQ. Spanning cysteine to phenylalanine, the CDR3 consists of 14 amino acids. The DNA shown is the 42-base CDR3, in frame from base 1. What the research found in general, with its limitations: Because the sample size was small (n of about 30) and many exploratory analyses were performed, the results are intended to be hypothesis-generating. Patients with durable benefit showed greater expansion of tumor-associated TCR clones in peripheral blood 3 weeks after starting treatment (n ≈ 21, p = 0.022). Improved progression-free and overall survival was found to be associated with pretreatment peripheral blood TCR clonality below the median.

To estimate absolute template abundance from read counts, synthetic TCR analog templates were spiked into each PCR. TCRbeta CDR3 regions were amplified from genomic DNA with bias-controlled V and J gene primers using the immunoSEQ assay. Rearranged TCRbeta segments were sequenced at approximately 20X coverage. Under the source paper's analysis protocol: Clustering was used to correct sequencing errors, and CDR3s were annotated against IMGT so that V, D and J genes could be assigned. Downstream analyses used only productive TCRbeta rearrangements and left out out-of-frame or stop-codon sequences. Clonality was computed as one minus Shannon entropy normalized by the log of the number of unique productive sequences. Clones differing between time points or between blood and tumor were identified using Fisher's exact test with Benjamini-Hochberg correction, with an adjusted p below 0.01 applied as the threshold. TCRdb holds this immuneACCESS table with in-frame rearrangements only. Some clones are missing; in checked studies, unresolved V genes explain under half, and the rest has no known cause. The V and J calls and clone size are taken from that table; D and trimming were inferred from the DNA. This sample lists over 75,000 clones; 70% to 90% were detected once. Over 13% of the sample belongs to the ten largest clones.

Worth noting for this clone: Its antigen is not yet known. The record has no base qualities; no much larger clone is one base away.

This receptor chain uses TRBV13 and TRBJ2-1, with TRBD1 perhaps the D gene, on 6 matching bases. The source was PBMCs, collected around atezolizumab (anti-PD-L1) treatment. This TCR came from a man aged 55 to 70 with urothelial cancer. CDR3 reads: CASSFRGSYNEQFF. The nucleotide sequence reads TGTGCCAGCAGCTTCAGGGGATCCTACAATGAGCAGTTCTTC.